Listed below are T cell receptor beta chains from one sample, sequenced in a study of beta chain features in type 1 diabetes. The assay was immunoSEQ multiplex PCR, and TCRdb's table has in-frame clones only and misses some. The data show about 150,000 clones, roughly 9% seen once. Input material: central memory CD4+ T cells from blood. These receptors all stem from a woman under 30 in good health. CDR3s include the opening cysteine and the closing phenylalanine or tryptophan.

V,length,J,CDR3
TRBV29-1,14,TRBJ2-7,CSATRTSGSYEQYF
TRBV5-1,17,TRBJ2-3,CASSPGLAGGPTDTQYF
TRBV29-1,16,TRBJ1-1,CSVEDRWTGENTEAFF
TRBV18,14,TRBJ2-1,CASSPLAGENEQFF
TRBV5-1,17,TRBJ1-4,CASSLTPKLATNEKLFF
TRBV9,14,TRBJ2-1,CASSPQLAGDEQFF
TRBV5-1,15,TRBJ2-7,CASSLEGQPSYEQYF
TRBV5-1,17,TRBJ2-1,CASSILAGGNSYNEQFF
TRBV7-2,14,TRBJ1-2,CASSLARENYGYTF
TRBV2,13,TRBJ2-7,CASIPDRQNEQYF
TRBV28,15,TRBJ2-7,CASSLGGSTLYEQYF
TRBV25-1,15,TRBJ2-5,CASSPGQGVLETQYF
TRBV27,14,TRBJ2-7,CASSWDTNSYEQYF
TRBV6-6,15,TRBJ1-3,CASSPDRGPGNTIYF
TRBV5-1,12,TRBJ1-2,CASSLTGWGYTF
TRBV5-8,12,TRBJ1-1,CASSFRDTEAFF
TRBV30,14,TRBJ2-1,CAWSGLAGHNEQFF
TRBV7-2,14,TRBJ2-3,CASSGVAGRDTQYF
TRBV28,14,TRBJ1-2,CASSLQQGNYGYTF
TRBV5-1,18,TRBJ1-1,CASSSVQAVTGLSNEAFF
TRBV27,10,TRBJ2-1,CASSSREQFF
TRBV7-2,17,TRBJ2-7,CASSLGGGGQSVFEQYF
TRBV7-2,15,TRBJ1-1,CASSLVDSPIAEAFF
TRBV30,11,TRBJ1-2,CAWSPPIGYTF
TRBV7-9,15,TRBJ2-1,CASSLGLAAYNEQFF
TRBV4-1,15,TRBJ1-2,CASSLTVQGNYGYTF
TRBV20-1,11,TRBJ1-2,CSATPGGTPLF
TRBV19,14,TRBJ1-4,CASRAGGRVEKLFF
TRBV18,17,TRBJ1-1,CASSPTYSDGVNTEAFF
TRBV4-3,15,TRBJ1-2,CASSHVRERAYGYTF
TRBV5-1,17,TRBJ2-2,CASSLGQRRTYRGELFF
TRBV5-1,15,TRBJ2-7,CASRAGTAFSYEQYF
TRBV15,16,TRBJ2-7,CATSGLEGLAGVEQYF
TRBV2,11,TRBJ2-7,CASSANYEQYF
TRBV5-1,15,TRBJ2-1,CASSLWGENYNEQFF
TRBV9,13,TRBJ1-2,CASSAPRVNGYTF
TRBV7-2,16,TRBJ1-2,CASSMNQPGMGYGYTF
TRBV6-5,13,TRBJ2-5,CASSYGGMETQYF
TRBV6-5,14,TRBJ1-1,CASSYSRSQTEAFF
TRBV30,15,TRBJ2-5,CAWSPGQSRGETQYF